These 13 T cell receptor beta chains were sequenced from one sample in a study of T cells after yellow fever vaccination. Via MiXCR, TCRdb re-called the 5' RACE reads, giving one row per CDR3 protein. The sample consists of about 360,000 distinct CDR3 sequences, 6.2% of them appearing once. The sequenced sample was PBMCs, obtained 5 days after the yellow fever booster vaccination. All receptors come from a man aged 30-40 years who received the YFV17D yellow fever vaccine.

The V and J genes are TRBV5-1 and TRBJ1-2; the match to TRBD1 covers 7 bases. Germline V gene data show CDR1 as SGHRS and CDR2 as YFSETQ. CDR3 length: 14 amino acids. Trimming cost V 4 bases and J 10 bases; bases outside gene matches: 13. The CDR3 nucleotides are TGCGCCAGCAGCATTGAACAGGGGCGCGGCCCCTACACCTTC. This gives the protein CASSIEQGRGPYTF.

The CDR3 nucleotides read TGTGCCAGCAGACTAACACTCGGAGGAACGACCTCCTACGAGCAGTACTTC. Protein sequence: CASRLTLGGTTSYEQYF. The gene calls are TRBV11-3 and TRBJ2-7, with a weak D call TRBD2 (5 bases). The CDR3 is 17 amino acids. Germline CDR1 is SGHNT and CDR2 is YENEEA. V dropped 6 bases and J dropped 0 bases, with 21 bases sitting between them.

This clonotype was found once. The chain recombines TRBV19 with TRBJ2-1, with 8 bases lining up with TRBD2. V lost 8 bases and J lost 7; bases outside the gene matches: 10. Germline CDR1 and CDR2: LNHDA and SQIVND (reference sequence). CDR3 length: 14 amino acids. DNA of the CDR3: TGTGCCAGTGGATTACTAGCGGTAGGGAATGAGCAGTTCTTC. As protein: CASGLLAVGNEQFF.

This clonotype was observed a few times. The chain couples TRBV20-1 to TRBJ2-3, with D maybe TRBD2 (6 bases). The CDR3 has 15 residues. CDR1 and CDR2 (germline): DFQATT, SNEGSKA (reference sequence). The V and J ends lost 7 bases and 0 bases respectively, with 17 bases between them. The CDR3 region is CSVRGGGKSTDTQYF. The CDR3 region has the DNA TGCAGTGTAAGAGGTGGCGGGAAGAGCACAGATACGCAGTATTTT.

This clonotype was picked up a small number of times. The DNA of the CDR3 is TGTGCCAGCAGCTTATCCGGGACTGACACCTACAATGAGCAGTTCTTC. This encodes CASSLSGTDTYNEQFF. The chain joins TRBV13 to TRBJ2-1; TRBD2 might be the D (6 bases). Per the germline V gene, CDR1 is PRHDT and CDR2 is FYEKMQ (reference sequence). The CDR3 spans 16 residues. Trimming removed 2 bases at V and 2 bases at J, with 13 bases between.

This clonotype was picked up a small number of times. The V gene is TRBV5-4, the J gene TRBJ2-7, with TRBD1 matching 8 bases. V shed 2 bases and J 7 bases; nucleotides not matched to a gene: 8. Germline assignment: CDR1 SGHNT and CDR2 YYREEE (reference sequence). The CDR3 sequence is 14 residues long. The CDR3 DNA reads TGTGCCAGCAGCTTCGCGCAGGGGGCGAGAGAGCAGTACTTC. Its translation is CASSFAQGAREQYF.

Comment on this clonotype: A much bigger clone sits one base away, suggesting this may be a read error. V usage is TRBV5-1 and J usage is TRBJ2-3; tentatively, D is TRBD1 (6 bases). This CDR3 is 15 amino acids long. V was trimmed by 5 bases and J by 2 bases, leaving 15 bases between them. The germline CDR1 and CDR2 sequences are SGHRS and YFSETQ. In DNA form, the CDR3 reads TGCGCCAGCAGGCCGTCAGGGGCCCTCACAGATACGCAGTATTTT. Amino acids: CASRPSGALTDTQYF.

This clonotype was counted many times. The chain combines TRBV5-1 with TRBJ1-3, with TRBD1 as a possible D gene (5 bases). From germline, CDR1 is SGHRS and CDR2 YFSETQ. V shed 3 bases and J shed 2 bases, with 18 bases lying between them. CDR3 length equals 17 residues. The CDR3 reads CASSSTTPLGPGNTIYF. For the CDR3, the DNA is TGCGCCAGCAGCTCTACGACTCCGCTGGGGCCTGGAAACACCATATATTTT.

The gene calls are TRBV4-3 and TRBJ2-1, with TRBD2 matching over 13 bases. The CDR3 consists of 15 residues. Looked up from germline, CDR1 is LGHNA and CDR2 is YSLEER. Trimming took 9 bases from V and 0 from J; bases not matched to a gene: 2. The CDR3 region is CASGLAGDSYNEQFF. CDR3 in DNA: TGCGCCAGTGGACTAGCGGGAGACTCCTACAATGAGCAGTTCTTC.

The genes are TRBV5-1 and TRBJ1-2; D possibly corresponds to TRBD1 (6 bases). Germline CDR1 is SGHRS and CDR2 is YFSETQ. The CDR3 sequence is 13 residues long. Trimming left V 4 bases short and J 5 bases short, with 12 bases between. CDR3 sequence (DNA): TGCGCCAGCAGCCATGGGACACCGTATGGCTACACCTTC. This sequence encodes CASSHGTPYGYTF.

The rearrangement links TRBV10-3 to TRBJ2-7; 10 bases are a match to TRBD2. Trimming removed 6 bases from V and 6 bases from J; junction bases left unmatched: 11. The CDR3 length is 15 residues. The germline V gene has CDR1 ENHRY and CDR2 SYGVKD. DNA for the CDR3: TGTGCCATCAGCGGCAGCGGGAGGGCCTCCAGCGAGCAGTACTTC. Residues: CAISGSGRASSEQYF.

This chain joins TRBV6-8 and TRBJ2-3; D might be TRBD2 (6 bases). The ends were cut back, 5 bases at V and 2 bases at J, with 17 bases in the middle. Germline lookup yields CDR1 MNHGY and CDR2 SAAAGT. The CDR3 contains 16 residues. CDR3 amino acids: CASSRQRSGHTDTQYF. As DNA, the CDR3 is TGTGCCAGCAGTCGACAACGAAGCGGGCACACAGATACGCAGTATTTT.

The V call is TRBV6-2 or TRBV6-3, the J call TRBJ2-1; D is possibly TRBD2 (5 bases). Germline CDR1 is MNHEY and CDR2 is SVGEGT. Trimming removed 5 bases at V and 3 bases at J, with 29 bases between. This CDR3 has 20 residues. DNA for the CDR3: TGTGCCAGCAGTCAGTACCGGCGGCAAGGGTCGGGGTCTCTCTACAATGAGCAGTTCTTC. This translates into CASSQYRRQGSGSLYNEQFF.